One T cell receptor (beta chain) is described in this entry. These data originate in a study of cytomegalovirus exposure and HLA in healthy donors. This CDR3 contains 14 residues. Germline-derived CDR1 and CDR2 are MNHEY and SMNVEV (reference sequence). V shed 5 bases, J shed 2 bases, and the junction held 6 bases outside the gene matches. Amplification used 60 Vbeta primers and 13 Jbeta primers. Only in-frame clones appear in the TCRdb table, and some are missing; sequencing was by immunoSEQ multiplex PCR. The sample consists of about 130,000 clones, 75% to 85% of them appearing once. The TCR sequence derives from a girl under 10 years old in good health and CMV-seronegative. The rearrangement links TRBV27 to TRBJ2-7; the match to TRBD1 covers 7 bases. Sequencing input: PBMCs. CDR3 DNA sequence: TGTGCCAGCAGTCGCGCGACAGGGACCTACGAGCAGTACTTC. Protein sequence: CASSRATGTYEQYF.